This entry is about one T cell receptor (beta chain). Its antigen is undetermined. Sample time point: newly diagnosed GD, antithyroid drugs for less than 3 months. TCR sequences were obtained from RNA taken from PBMCs. The authors diagnosed Graves' disease using American Thyroid Association guidelines. Library construction for TCR beta used iRepertoire HTBI primers and Arm-PCR of CDR3 regions. TCRdb called the multiplex PCR reads again in MiXCR, with one record for every CDR3 protein. The top ten hold 20% to 25% of the sample, which has about 420,000 distinct CDR3 sequences, about 15% seen once. The source of the sample is a study of regulatory T cells in long-lasting Graves disease. Study outcomes and limitations: Accuracy might have suffered from few samples.

The ends were cut back, 1 base at V and 3 bases at J, with 13 bases in the middle. Germline values: CDR1 MNHNS, CDR2 SASEGT. The CDR3 has 16 amino acids. The sample was also reused in another study, on T cells in Graves' hyperthyroidism and ophthalmopathy. This second study says: Patients were aged 18 to 65, had disease duration under 2 months, and had newly diagnosed hyperthyroidism. From stable hyperthyroidism, ophthalmopathy was separated by a 13 V-J model.

The clonotype comes from a woman aged 18-29 years with Graves disease. The chain has TRBV6-1 and TRBJ2-4, with D unclear. Here the sequenced sample was peripheral blood mononuclear cells (PBMCs), taken at new diagnosis, from a patient treated with antithyroid drugs. CDR3 DNA sequence: TGTGCCAGCAGTGAAGTAAATCAAATGGGCAAAAACATTCAGTACTTC. Translation: CASSEVNQMGKNIQYF.